Included here is one T cell receptor beta chain sequence, with context. Its specificity is not known. The record originates from a study of T cell responses to AZD1222 COVID-19 vaccine. The repertoire was sequenced with immunoSEQ multiplex PCR; TCRdb's copy has only in-frame clones and lacks some. The sample carries 85,000 or so clones, around 90% recorded once. V lost 3 bases and J lost 5, with 8 bases in between. This CDR3 comprises 13 residues. CDR1 is SGHTA, CDR2 FQGTGA, per germline. Whole-study results and caveats: Baseline serology detected seropositivity in only six AZD1222 recipients. Across the whole spike, CD4 TCRs peaked at regions 160-218 and 743-854.

The chain couples TRBV7-3 to TRBJ2-1; possible D gene TRBD2, 6 bases. Source: peripheral blood, taken on day 0 of AZD1222 vaccination. This TCR derives from an adult in good health. Written as DNA, the CDR3 is TGTGCCAGCAGCTTGGGGACTCACAATGAGCAGTTCTTC. It yields the protein CASSLGTHNEQFF.